This T cell receptor beta chain originates from a study of shared clonotypes between healthy human individuals. The wider study: Donor composition was a couple of women and three men, aged 18 to 49. Three plates were used per donor for CD4 naive, three for CD4 memory, two for CD8 naive and one for CD8 memory.

In the study's own analysis: ImmunoSEQ gave junction-only sequences without quality scores, so filtering differed. Produced via immunoSEQ multiplex PCR; TCRdb's table is partial and in-frame only. V and J calls and clone size are copied from that table; D and trimming were computed from the DNA. The sample holds some 550,000 clones; about 97% are singletons and the top ten take 0.045% to 0.06%. Between the trimmed V and J ends, which lost 0 bases and 1 base, there was a span of 9 bases. Germline V lookup: CDR1 MDHEN, CDR2 SYDVKM. The CDR3 has 15 amino acids. CD4+ cells underwent separation, giving CD45RA+ naive and CD45RA-negative memory subsets.

Sequencing used naive CD4+ T cells sorted from blood. Subset: CD45RA+ positively selected. The V and J genes are TRBV28 and TRBJ1-1, with D possibly matching TRBD1 (6 bases). This TCR derives from a woman aged 30 to 39 in good health. The CDR3 region is CASSLWAGANTEAFF. CDR3 nucleotide sequence: TGTGCCAGCAGTTTATGGGCAGGGGCGAACACTGAAGCTTTCTTT.